One T cell receptor beta chain is described in this entry. Its antigen is unknown. At one end, the junction sequence differs from germline, possibly due to a read error. This specimen comes from a study of T cells in Graves' hyperthyroidism and ophthalmopathy. There are 15 residues in the CDR3. Germline V gene lookup returns CDR1 SGHTA and CDR2 FQGNSA. Study-level results: Peripheral blood also featured most of the thyroid clonotypes expanded above 0.001.

TCR beta CDR3 sequences were amplified from RNA transcripts. First-round RT-PCR with HTBI primers amplified the TCR CDR3 region. TCRdb reprocessed the multiplex PCR reads with MiXCR, giving one entry per CDR3 protein. The data show about 540,000 distinct CDR3 sequences, 35% to 55% seen once. The chain employs TRBV7-2 and TRBJ1-1, with 7 bases fitting TRBD1. The material sequenced was peripheral blood or thyroid tissue (not recorded which). The TCR sequence derives from a woman between 18 and 30 years old with Graves' hyperthyroidism. CDR3 region: CASSLGDSGEAEAFF. Here the CDR3 DNA reads TGTGCCAGCAGTTTAGGGGACAGCGGGGAGGCTGAAGCTTTCTTT. The complete variable domain, with remaining parts taken from reference TRBV7-2 and TRBJ1-1, reads GAGVSQSPSNKVTEKGKDVELRCDPISGHTALYWYRQSLGQGLEFLIYFQGNSAPDKSGLPSDRFSAERTGGSVSTLTIQRTQQEDSAVYLCASSLGDSGEAEAFFGQGTRLTVV.